One and the same sample provided the 10 T cell receptor beta chains below, sequenced in a study of blood T cell repertoires in COVID-19. Measured with immunoSEQ multiplex PCR; TCRdb has only the in-frame clones, and not every one. The repertoire consists of just over 95,000 clones, with about 81% occurring once and the leading ten covering roughly 18%. Sequencing was carried out using peripheral blood. Source of these receptors: an elderly man with acute or convalescent COVID-19.

The V call is TRBV4-1, the J call TRBJ2-1; 10 bases match TRBD1. Germline lookup yields CDR1 MGHRA and CDR2 YSYEKL. The CDR3 extends over 16 amino acids. V shed 0 bases and J 3 bases; nucleotides not matched to a gene: 2. As DNA, the CDR3 is TGCGCCAGCAGCCAAGATAGGACAGGGGGCTACAATGAGCAGTTCTTC. It yields the protein CASSQDRTGGYNEQFF.

V and J are TRBV7-2 and TRBJ1-4, with 8 bases identical to TRBD1. CDR1 is SGHTA and CDR2 is FQGNSA in the germline V gene. The length of the CDR3 is 14 residues. After removal of 1 base from V and 10 bases from J, the junction contained 5 bases not matched to a gene. CDR3 residues: CASSLGQGAGKLFF. The CDR3 region has the DNA TGTGCCAGCAGCTTAGGCCAGGGGGCTGGAAAACTGTTTTTT.

The chain employs TRBV4-1 and TRBJ2-7; TRBD1 matches 12 bases. V was pared by 8 bases and J by 7 bases, with 9 bases of the junction left unmatched. In germline, CDR1 is MGHRA, CDR2 YSYEKL. The CDR3 sequence is 14 residues long. Written as DNA, the CDR3 is TGCGCCAGCGGAACGGGACAGGGGGCGCGTGAGCAGTACTTC. Protein sequence: CASGTGQGAREQYF.

The chain joins TRBV4-3 to TRBJ2-2; possibly TRBD1 for D (6 bases). V lost 3 bases and J lost 4, with 18 bases in between. CDR1 is LGHNA, CDR2 YSLEER, per germline. The CDR3 is made up of 17 amino acids. The CDR3 nucleotides are TGCGCCAGCAGCCAGTTTACACCGGGACATCTCACCGGGGAGCTGTTTTTT. It codes for CASSQFTPGHLTGELFF.

This rearrangement joins TRBV10-2 to TRBJ2-2, with TRBD1 identical over 10 bases. CDR3 length equals 17 residues. Per the germline V gene, CDR1 is WSHSY and CDR2 is SAAADI. J gave up 0 bases and V 2 bases, and 3 bases lay outside the gene matches. CDR3 residues: CASSEKGQGANTGELFF. In DNA, the CDR3 is TGCGCCAGCAGTGAGAAAGGACAGGGGGCGAACACCGGGGAGCTGTTTTTT.

The rearrangement uses TRBV3-1 (or the pseudogene TRBV3-2) and TRBJ2-3, with 12 bases matching TRBD1. V trimming: 4 bases; J trimming: 6 bases; junction bases outside the gene matches: 14. Germline V gene data show CDR1 as LGHDT and CDR2 as YNNKEL (reference sequence). The CDR3 consists of 18 residues. The CDR3 loop is CASSLTLPGTGGLDTQYF. DNA for the CDR3: TGTGCCAGCAGCCTGACTCTCCCCGGGACAGGGGGCCTGGATACGCAGTATTTT.

The rearrangement uses TRBV9 and TRBJ2-1; no clear D. The CDR3 extends over 16 amino acids. V shed 0 bases and J shed 6 bases, with 16 bases lying between them. Per the germline V gene, CDR1 is SGDLS and CDR2 is YYNGEE. DNA of the CDR3: TGTGCCAGCAGCGTAGGTGCGGCAGTATTGAGCAATGAGCAGTTCTTC. Translated: CASSVGAAVLSNEQFF.

The chain employs TRBV14 and TRBJ2-1, with 8 bases matching TRBD2. V lost 5 bases to trimming and J lost 5 bases; unmatched junction nucleotides: 8. This CDR3 is 15 amino acids long. Per the germline V gene, CDR1 is SGHDN and CDR2 is FVKESK. The CDR3 DNA sequence: TGTGCCAGCAGCATCCGGGGGGGCCGGAACAATGAGCAGTTCTTC. Translating gives CASSIRGGRNNEQFF.

The V and J genes are TRBV18 and TRBJ2-7; possibly TRBD2 for D (6 bases). The CDR3 is made up of 14 amino acids. The V gene lost 3 bases and the J gene lost 1 base, with 10 bases spanning the gap. Germline CDR1 reads KGHSH; CDR2 reads LQKENI. CDR3 amino acids: CASSPGTQSYEQYF. In DNA form, the CDR3 reads TGTGCCAGCTCACCCGGGACTCAATCCTACGAGCAGTACTTC. The whole variable domain, remainder taken from reference TRBV18 and TRBJ2-7, is NAGVMQNPRHLVRRRGQEARLRCSPMKGHSHVYWYRQLPEEGLKFMVYLQKENIIDESGMPKERFSAEFPKEGPSILRIQQVVRGDSAAYFCASSPGTQSYEQYFGPGTRLTVT.

This clone was counted a few times. The chain combines TRBV10-1 with TRBJ2-1; 7 nucleotides line up with TRBD1. This CDR3 spans 15 amino acids. The V gene's germline CDR1 is WNHNN and CDR2 SYGVQD (reference sequence). The J segment lost 0 bases and the V segment lost 9 bases, leaving 8 bases of the junction unmatched. CDR3 residues: CASSRGQISYNEQFF. As DNA, the CDR3 is TGCGCCAGTAGTAGGGGACAGATCTCCTACAATGAGCAGTTCTTC.